Detailed here is one T cell receptor (beta chain). As handled by the study authors: Amplification with reference gene primers provided the estimates of nucleated cell counts. Assay: immunoSEQ multiplex PCR; the TCRdb copy retains only in-frame clones and omits some. Clonal size and the V and J genes are those of that table, whereas D and trimming came from the DNA. This sample has 150,000 to 250,000 clones, with roughly 94% found just once. This specimen belongs to a study of blood T cell repertoires in COVID-19. About the study: Sites across the United States, Italy and Spain contributed samples from acute and convalescent COVID-19. PBMCs, B-cell-depleted T cells, or T cells provided the cDNA or gDNA that made up the material.

The Seattle site enrolled patients during active infection and followed them longitudinally. Trimming cost V 6 bases and J 1 base; bases outside gene matches: 11. Germline V gene data show CDR1 as SEHNR and CDR2 as FQNEAQ (reference sequence). CDR3 length: 16 amino acids. The sequencing input was peripheral blood. This TCR came from a man under 40 with COVID-19, enrolled during active disease. The V call is TRBV7-9, the J call TRBJ1-2; 7 bases are a match to TRBD1. CDR3 in amino acids: CASRATSGQSNYGYTF. The CDR3 DNA is TGTGCCAGCAGAGCTACGTCGGGACAGAGTAACTATGGCTACACCTTC.